This T cell receptor (beta chain) came from a study of T-cell memory formation after mild COVID-19. Study-wide points: Contracting clones from day 15 to 85 showed balanced CD4/CD8; later expanders favored CD4+. Clonal second-wave expansions that peaked on day 37 had unconfirmed SARS-CoV-2 specificity.

A single record per CDR3 protein comes from TCRdb applying MiXCR to the 5' RACE reads. The sample lists some 350,000 distinct CDR3 sequences; roughly 13% were seen once. The germline CDR1 and CDR2 sequences are SGHRS and YFSETQ. Between the trimmed V and J ends, which lost 1 base and 2 bases, there was a span of 9 bases. This CDR3 spans 14 amino acids. Points on this clonotype: Its cognate antigen is unknown.

The specimen was PBMCs or a T cell subset sorted from them (not recorded which). This chain connects TRBV5-1 to TRBJ1-2, with D unclear. The sequence came from a man aged 18 to 30 who had mild COVID-19 (a few samples of this study predate the infection). Cell type and time point are not known. CDR3 in amino acids: CASSLPGTNYGYTF. The CDR3 nucleotides read TGCGCCAGCAGCTTGCCGGGAACGAACTATGGCTACACCTTC.